This TCR beta chain was sequenced during a study of tumor-infiltrating lymphocytes in primary liver carcinoma (dated by TCRdb to 2015 to 2018). In terms of the full investigation: Hepatocellular carcinoma (four) or combined HCC and intrahepatic cholangiocarcinoma (one) was present in the five patients, who were three men and two women aged 30 to 69 years. Repertoires from technical replicates were highly reproducible, with mean shared-clone rates around 0.87 and correlation coefficients above 0.95. The study combined TCRbeta repertoire sequencing, expression microarrays and whole-exome sequencing across five regions of each liver tumor, with adjacent normal tissue and blood. A total of around 35 specimens from 5 patients, comprising around 25 tumor regions, 5 adjacent noncancerous liver tissues and 5 peripheral blood samples, were covered by TCRbeta repertoire sequencing. To link TCRbeta repertoire diversity with the local molecular phenotype, the 25 tumor region samples were profiled using Agilent mRNA microarrays. Roughly 3.65 to 7.13 million productive TCRbeta reads were obtained per sample, and no significant difference in read depth was found between tissue types. The five patients had tumors of stage T1-T3 N0M0, with maximum diameters ranging from about 4.2 to 10 cm.

Worth noting for this clonotype: Its antigen is currently not known. At one end, the junction sequence differs from germline, possibly due to a read error.

Total RNA and DNA were co-extracted without cell sorting from approximately 20-30 mg of bulk tissue using the AllPrep DNA/RNA mini kit. A handful of patients with histopathologically diagnosed primary liver carcinoma underwent surgical resection in China between November 2015 and March 2016. At the time of sampling, the patients had chronic HBV infection and had not received any treatment. Each tumor was sampled at five spatially separated regions: the superior, inferior, left-lateral and right-lateral poles and the tumor centre. According to histology, viable tumor cells made up more than 75% of every tumor sample. Fresh tumor and adjacent tissue pieces were bisected; one half was stored in RNAlater at -80°C, the other sent for histology. The CDR3 goes from the cysteine to the phenylalanine over 15 residues. Of the read, only the CDR3 DNA is kept; its 45 bases are in frame from base 1. Looking up the germline V gene (reference sequence) yields CDR1 SGHNT and CDR2 YYREEE.

Starting from 500 to 650 ng total RNA, TCRbeta-specific cDNA was produced by reverse transcription with a constant-region primer and ProtoScript II reverse transcriptase. Construction of the TCRbeta libraries relied on three nested rounds of multiplex PCR, following a slightly modified ARM-PCR procedure. Each of the first two PCR rounds ran for approximately 11 cycles using multiplex TRBV1-TRBV30 forward primers together with a Cbeta reverse primer. Sample barcodes and Illumina adapters were added in a final 25-cycle PCR using Deep VentR polymerase. Before sequencing, amplicons of 200-500 bp were purified from gel using a QIAquick gel extraction kit. The TCRbeta amplicons were sequenced with 250-bp paired-end reads on an Illumina HiSeq 2500. Under the source paper's analysis protocol: To recover full CDR3 sequences, reads were quality-trimmed using Trimmomatic v0.33 and paired reads were then merged using FLASH v1.2.11. V, D and J germline segments were assigned to the rearranged TCRbeta sequences using MiGEC v1.2.1b. Clonotype statistics and Shannon-Wiener diversity indices were computed with VDJtools v1.0.0. To reduce sampling bias, subsequent analyses other than the diversity analysis used only the 250 most abundant clonotypes in each sample. The public reads were run again by TCRdb, first through fastp at Q25 and then through MiXCR, and only productive beta chains were kept. Each entry is one CDR3 protein sequence, shown with its most common DNA and genes. The V and J calls and clone size come from TCRdb's table, not from the authors' own analysis. The sample yields roughly 100,000 distinct CDR3 sequences; around 71% were counted once. The ten top clones hold more than 10% of the sample.

Broader findings and caveats from the paper: Pairs of tumor regions showed greater repertoire overlap (mean roughly 36%) than tumor-adjacent pairs (around 17%) or tumor-blood pairs (roughly 14%), which is consistent with antigen-driven expansion. Only the TCR beta chain was sequenced, which likely underestimates true repertoire diversity because unpaired alpha chains were not captured. The study included only four to six patients, and the authors note findings should be validated in a larger study. Only about 7-24% of top clones were found in all five regions of a tumor, suggesting spatial heterogeneity of tumor-infiltrating T cells. Comparison of CD4+ and CD8+ T cell repertoires was precluded by the use of bulk unsorted samples. Compared with blood, tumors had a significantly larger share of the repertoire taken up by the top 250 clones (p = 0.039).

The sample taken for sequencing was liver tumor tissue from sampling region 2. Sample cell subset or site, as interpreted from the label and publication: tumor region T2, inferior pole. The V and J segments used are TRBV5-4 and TRBJ2-5, with the D gene not confidently named. This receptor was identified in a woman in her fifties or sixties with primary liver carcinoma and hepatitis B virus infection. Here the CDR3 is given as CASSPDMGIKETLYF. The sequenced DNA: TGTGCCAGCAGCCCCGATATGGGGATCAAAGAGACCCTGTACTTC.